What follows are 3 T cell receptor beta chains derived from one specimen sequenced in a study of T cell responses to AZD1222 COVID-19 vaccine. Assay: immunoSEQ multiplex PCR; the TCRdb copy retains only in-frame clones and omits some. The data hold some 120,000 clones, with roughly nine tenths observed a single time. The sample in question was peripheral blood, obtained on day 0 of AZD1222 vaccination. Source of these receptors: an adult in good health.

This chain connects TRBV11-2 to TRBJ1-1, with D possibly matching TRBD1 (6 bases). Per germline, CDR1 SGHAT and CDR2 FQNNGV. CDR3 length: 14 residues. The V end was cut by 3 bases, the J end by 4 bases, with 12 bases between. CDR3 in DNA: TGTGCCAGCAGCTTTACAGGGTCGGGCACTGAAGCTTTCTTT. Its translation: CASSFTGSGTEAFF.

The rearrangement links TRBV7-9 to TRBJ1-1; D not certain. Germline CDR1 is SEHNR and CDR2 is FQNEAQ (reference sequence). V lost 10 bases and J lost 1, with 13 bases in between. This CDR3 comprises 13 residues. CDR3 amino acids: CAIWEGSNTEAFF. The DNA of the CDR3 is TGTGCCATCTGGGAGGGTTCGAACACTGAAGCTTTCTTT.

The J gene is TRBJ1-4, the V gene TRBV5-1; D possibly corresponds to TRBD1 (5 bases). The CDR3 has 14 residues. Trimming shortened V by 5 bases and J by 4 bases, and 12 bases separated the two germline ends. Per the germline V gene, CDR1 is SGHRS and CDR2 is YFSETQ. CDR3 residues: CASSETERNEKLFF. Written as DNA, the CDR3 is TGCGCCAGCAGTGAGACAGAACGTAATGAAAAACTGTTTTTT.